The next 21 T cell receptor beta chains were all read from a single sample in a study of siplizumab effects on memory and regulatory T cells. The method was immunoSEQ multiplex PCR; TCRdb's version includes in-frame clones alone and lacks a portion of them. Of about 100,000 clones detected, roughly 94% appear once; the ten largest clones hold under 0.65%. Sequencing was carried out using Tregs sorted from blood. These receptors originate from a human donor in good health.

The chain employs TRBV6-4 and TRBJ2-7; TRBD2 matches 15 bases. V gave up 4 bases and J gave up 7 bases; unmatched junction bases: 20. CDR3 length: 20 residues. Germline loops: CDR1 MRHNA, CDR2 SNTAGT. The CDR3 sequence is CASSGEPGLAGGCGCVEQYF. The CDR3 nucleotides read TGTGCCAGCAGTGGCGAACCGGGACTAGCGGGAGGCTGCGGTTGCGTTGAGCAGTACTTC.

V usage is TRBV5-1 and J usage is TRBJ2-3; 11 bases map to TRBD2. Trimming cost V 4 bases and J 1 base; bases outside gene matches: 2. This CDR3 comprises 15 residues. Germline V gene data show CDR1 as SGHRS and CDR2 as YFSETQ. The CDR3 sequence: CASSISGRGTDTQYF. The CDR3 region has the DNA TGCGCCAGCAGCATTAGCGGGAGGGGCACAGATACGCAGTATTTT.

This chain links TRBV5-4 with TRBJ2-2; D is undetermined. Deletions cut 0 bases from V and 1 base from J, with 4 bases between. The CDR3 runs to 14 residues. The germline V gene encodes CDR1 SGHNT and CDR2 YYREEE (reference sequence). The CDR3 nucleotides are TGTGCCAGCAGCTTGGTTAGGAACACCGGGGAGCTGTTTTTT. It codes for CASSLVRNTGELFF.

This chain connects TRBV2 to TRBJ2-2, with D hard to call. V lost 7 bases and J 3 bases, leaving 12 bases between the germline ends. Germline V lookup: CDR1 SNHLY, CDR2 FYNNEI. The CDR3 is 14 residues long. CDR3 nucleotide sequence: TGTGCCAGCATGGACGGCAGCTACACCGGGGAGCTGTTTTTT. Encoded protein: CASMDGSYTGELFF.

The gene calls are TRBV30 and TRBJ1-5, with D maybe TRBD1 (6 bases). V was pared by 1 base and J by 6 bases, with 10 bases between. CDR1 and CDR2 from the germline V gene are GTSNPN and SVGIG (reference sequence). The CDR3 runs 13 residues. The CDR3 nucleotides are TGTGCCTGGAGTGGGGGGGCCGGTCAGCCCCAGCATTTT. Translated: CAWSGGAGQPQHF.

The J gene is TRBJ2-1, the V gene TRBV5-1, with unresolved D. This CDR3 has 12 residues. Trimming shortened V by 3 bases and J by 7 bases, and 8 bases separated the two germline ends. Germline V gene data show CDR1 as SGHRS and CDR2 as YFSETQ. The CDR3 sequence: CASSSTLNEQFF. CDR3 DNA sequence: TGCGCCAGCAGCTCGACTCTAAATGAGCAGTTCTTC.

The rearrangement links TRBV21-1 to TRBJ1-1; no check of the table's D call, TRBD1, against the DNA was made. TRBV21-1 has pseudogene status. This CDR3 region has 13 residues. The CDR3 DNA sequence: TGTGCCAGCAGCAAAGGGGGCAGGGGAAGAGTTTTCTTT. Protein product: CASSKGGRGRVFF.

This clone was seen just once. The rearrangement joins TRBV4-1 to TRBJ2-7; TRBD2 agrees at 11 bases. Looked up from germline, CDR1 is MGHRA and CDR2 is YSYEKL. The trim removed 2 bases at V and 6 bases at J, leaving 18 bases unmatched. This CDR3 contains 19 residues. The CDR3 DNA follows: TGCGCCAGCAGCCAATCGGTATTTAGCGGGAGGGCCTTGTTTACCGAGCAGTACTTC. Protein sequence: CASSQSVFSGRALFTEQYF.

The V call is TRBV25-1, the J call TRBJ1-5; TRBD1 might be the D (6 bases). V shed 3 bases and J shed 3 bases, with 12 bases lying between them. Germline V gives CDR1 MGHDK, CDR2 SYGVNS. The CDR3 runs to 15 residues. The CDR3 nucleotides are TGTGCCAGCAGTGACGTCCGGACAGCCAATCAGCCCCAGCATTTT. Protein product: CASSDVRTANQPQHF.

This clone was seen just once. V gene TRBV15 combines with J gene TRBJ2-3; D ambiguous. The CDR3 is 13 amino acids. Germline CDR1 and CDR2: LNHNV and YYDKDF (reference sequence). Trimming left V 5 bases short and J 6 bases short, with 12 bases between. CDR3 nucleotide sequence: TGTGCCACCAGCCAAACAACGTATGATACGCAGTATTTT. It is translated as CATSQTTYDTQYF.

The chain recombines TRBV30 with TRBJ2-1; 11 nucleotides line up with TRBD2. From germline, CDR1 is GTSNPN and CDR2 SVGIG (reference sequence). The CDR3 runs 16 residues. V was pared by 1 base and J by 3 bases, with 5 bases of the junction left unmatched. CDR3 coding DNA: TGTGCCTGGAGTGCTAGCGGGAGGCCTTTCTACAATGAGCAGTTCTTC. It translates to CAWSASGRPFYNEQFF.

This rearrangement joins TRBV19 to TRBJ1-1, with D possibly matching TRBD1 (5 bases). CDR3 length: 14 residues. Trimming took off 3 bases at V and 4 bases at J, with 12 bases between the two ends. Germline CDR1 and CDR2: LNHDA and SQIVND (reference sequence). The CDR3 reads CASSIGRGGTEAFF. CDR3 nucleotides: TGTGCCAGTAGTATCGGAAGGGGCGGCACTGAAGCTTTCTTT. The full variable domain, rest sourced from reference TRBV19 and TRBJ1-1, is DGGITQSPKYLFRKEGQNVTLSCEQNLNHDAMYWYRQDPGQGLRLIYYSQIVNDFQKGDIAEGYSVSREKKESFPLTVTSAQKNPTAFYLCASSIGRGGTEAFFGQGTRLTVV.

The chain uses TRBV7-2 and TRBJ2-7; D gene ambiguous. V was pared by 3 bases and J by 4 bases, with 7 bases between. CDR1 and CDR2 (germline): SGHTA, FQGNSA. The CDR3 runs to 12 residues. In DNA form, the CDR3 reads TGTGCCAGCAGCTTTAGTCGGTACGAGCAGTACTTC. It translates to CASSFSRYEQYF.

This chain connects TRBV5-8 to TRBJ1-2; no reliable D call. In germline, CDR1 is SGHTS, CDR2 YDEGEE. The CDR3 extends over 15 amino acids. Trimming cost V 1 base and J 2 bases, with 12 bases left between them. CDR3: CASSLSGVKNYGYTF. The CDR3 DNA follows: TGTGCCAGCAGCTTGTCCGGGGTTAAAAACTATGGCTACACCTTC.

J is TRBJ1-4 and V is TRBV19, with 10 positions matching TRBD1. This CDR3 is built from 15 residues. The germline V gene has CDR1 LNHDA and CDR2 SQIVND (reference sequence). The trim removed 7 bases at V and 8 bases at J, leaving 10 bases unmatched. Here the CDR3 reads CASTLSGTGVEKLFF. In DNA, the CDR3 is TGTGCCAGTACCCTATCCGGGACAGGGGTCGAAAAACTGTTTTTT.

The chain links TRBV21-1 to TRBJ2-1; the D call TRBD2 from the table was never checked on the DNA. TRBV21-1 is classified as a pseudogene. The CDR3 covers 20 residues. The CDR3 loop is CASSKPGLAGEGGDSHEQFF. CDR3 in DNA: TGTGCCAGCAGCAAACCGGGACTAGCGGGGGAAGGGGGGGATTCCCATGAGCAGTTCTTC.

This clone was detected only once. The junction shows a germline mismatch at one end, possibly a read error. The CDR3 sequence: CASSFFPSERGTTIYF. CDR3 DNA sequence: TGTGCCAGCAGCTTTTTTCCTAGCGAACGTGGAACCACCATATATTTT. The J gene is TRBJ1-3, the V gene TRBV7-6; D ambiguous. CDR1 is SGHVS and CDR2 is FNYEAQ in the germline V gene. The CDR3 is 16 amino acids.

The rearrangement links TRBV11-2 to TRBJ1-1, with 9 positions matching TRBD1. The trim removed 5 bases at V and 0 bases at J, leaving 4 bases unmatched. The CDR3 consists of 15 residues. Per germline, CDR1 SGHAT and CDR2 FQNNGV. CDR3 sequence reads: CASSTRTGVNTEAFF. In nucleotides, the CDR3 is TGTGCCAGCAGCACCCGGACAGGGGTGAACACTGAAGCTTTCTTT.

The chain joins TRBV28 to TRBJ1-2; D remains unclear. This CDR3 has 12 residues. CDR1 and CDR2 (germline): MDHEN, SYDVKM. V was shortened by 2 bases and J by 7 bases, with 8 bases between the two germline ends. The DNA for the CDR3 is TGTGCCAGCAGTTTAGTAGGGTTTGGCTACACCTTC. It codes for CASSLVGFGYTF.

The chain couples TRBV6-5 to TRBJ1-2; TRBD1 is a possible D gene (6 bases). The CDR3 is 16 residues long. Per germline, CDR1 MNHEY and CDR2 SVGAGI. Between the trimmed V and J ends, which lost 8 bases and 4 bases, there was a span of 23 bases. CDR3: CASCFNTGATGYGYTF. In DNA form, the CDR3 reads TGTGCCAGCTGTTTTAACACGGGGGCGACAGGCTATGGCTACACCTTC.

The rearrangement uses TRBV18 and TRBJ1-6, with 10 bases fitting TRBD1. Germline CDR1 and CDR2: KGHSH and LQKENI. CDR3 length: 15 amino acids. The J segment lost 10 bases and the V segment lost 3 bases, leaving 6 bases of the junction unmatched. The DNA of the CDR3 is TGTGCCAGCTCACCCTTGGGGACAGGGGAATCACCCCTCCACTTT. It encodes CASSPLGTGESPLHF.